One and the same sample provided the 16 T cell receptor beta chains below, sequenced in a study of OX40 agonist ivuxolimab in advanced cancers. Sequencing used immunoSEQ multiplex PCR; TCRdb keeps in-frame clones, though not all of them. The table includes about 34,000 clones, about nine tenths detected once. The sequencing used CD4+ or CD8+ T cells sorted from blood, collected in a trial of the OX40 agonist ivuxolimab. The receptor source for this set is an adult with an advanced solid tumor such as melanoma, head and neck, liver or kidney cancer.

This chain connects TRBV19 to TRBJ2-1, with 7 bases identical to TRBD1. Germline CDR1 LNHDA, CDR2 SQIVND (reference sequence). CDR3 length: 15 amino acids. The ends lost 7 bases at V and 5 bases at J; junction bases unmatched: 11. This chain's CDR3 is CASTQKGQEDNEQFF. CDR3 nucleotides: TGTGCCAGTACTCAGAAAGGACAGGAGGACAATGAGCAGTTCTTC.

V is TRBV4-1 and J is TRBJ2-7, with D possibly matching TRBD1 (6 bases). The CDR3 covers 15 residues. CDR1 is MGHRA, CDR2 YSYEKL, per germline. Trimming took off 0 bases at V and 6 bases at J, with 15 bases between the two ends. CDR3 coding DNA: TGCGCCAGCAGCCAAGATAAAGGGGGAAGTGGCGAGCAGTACTTC. Residues: CASSQDKGGSGEQYF.

The chain joins TRBV27 to TRBJ2-4; 9 bases are shared with TRBD2. Losses at the gene ends were 0 bases for V and 3 bases for J; bases not matched to a gene: 0. The CDR3 consists of 15 residues. From germline, CDR1 is MNHEY and CDR2 SMNVEV (reference sequence). CDR3 sequence (DNA): TGTGCCAGCAGTTTATCGCGGGGGGGCAAAAACATTCAGTACTTC. As protein: CASSLSRGGKNIQYF.

J is TRBJ2-3 and V is TRBV5-4, with 8 bases identical to TRBD1. The CDR3 contains 17 residues. J lost 6 bases, V lost 5 bases, and 17 bases had no gene match. The germline gives CDR1 SGHNT, CDR2 YYREEE (reference sequence). The CDR3 protein is CASSFMYGTGGRDTQYF. In DNA form, the CDR3 reads TGTGCCAGCAGTTTTATGTACGGGACAGGAGGTCGGGATACGCAGTATTTT.

The chain uses TRBV6-6 and TRBJ2-3; TRBD2 matches at 13 bases. The CDR3 has 15 residues. Germline CDR1 is MNHNY and CDR2 is SVGAGI (reference sequence). Losses at the gene ends were 7 bases for V and 0 bases for J; bases not matched to a gene: 1. The DNA for the CDR3 is TGTGCCAGCAAGACTAGCGGGGGGAGCACAGATACGCAGTATTTT. This gives the protein CASKTSGGSTDTQYF.

In nucleotides, the CDR3 is TGTGCCAGCAGCCCGCGGGGGGGCTCCTACAATGAGCAGTTCTTC. It codes for CASSPRGGSYNEQFF. The chain uses TRBV5-4 and TRBJ2-1, with 9 bases identical to TRBD2. Per germline, CDR1 SGHNT and CDR2 YYREEE (reference sequence). There are 15 residues in the CDR3. J lost 0 bases, V lost 4 bases, and 2 bases had no gene match.

The chain combines TRBV7-3 with TRBJ1-5; 7 bases match TRBD1. The length of the CDR3 is 13 residues. Germline-derived CDR1 and CDR2 are SGHTA and FQGTGA. Trimming removed 10 bases from V and 2 bases from J; junction bases left unmatched: 5. CDR3 in amino acids: CATTDRGNQPQHF. The CDR3 nucleotides read TGTGCCACCACCGACAGGGGCAATCAGCCCCAGCATTTT.

The chain employs TRBV20-1 and TRBJ2-1; no clear D. The CDR3 covers 11 residues. Per germline, CDR1 DFQATT and CDR2 SNEGSKA (reference sequence). V shed 1 base and J shed 7 bases, with 5 bases lying between them. Here the CDR3 DNA reads TGCAGTGCTAGAGGTCCTAATGAGCAGTTCTTC. Encoded protein: CSARGPNEQFF.

The chain combines TRBV30 with TRBJ2-5; maybe TRBD1 (6 bases). The CDR3 extends over 13 amino acids. Germline V gives CDR1 GTSNPN, CDR2 SVGIG (reference sequence). V lost 4 bases and J 0 bases, leaving 9 bases between the germline ends. CDR3 residues: CAWNTGYQETQYF. Here the CDR3 DNA reads TGTGCCTGGAATACAGGGTACCAAGAGACCCAGTACTTC.

The chain is built from TRBV19 and TRBJ2-1; 9 bases fit TRBD1. The CDR3 sequence is 15 residues long. The germline V gene encodes CDR1 LNHDA and CDR2 SQIVND (reference sequence). With V trimmed by 4 bases and J by 5 bases, 6 bases remained unmatched. DNA for the CDR3: TGTGCCAGTAGTAAAGGACAGGGGTCCAACAATGAGCAGTTCTTC. It codes for CASSKGQGSNNEQFF.

V gene TRBV2 combines with J gene TRBJ1-2; a weak D match, TRBD1 (6 bases). This CDR3 has 11 residues. Germline V gene lookup returns CDR1 SNHLY and CDR2 FYNNEI. V was cut by 6 bases and J by 8 bases, with 10 bases left in between. This CDR3 is CASRYTGGYTF. CDR3 coding DNA: TGTGCCAGCAGATACACAGGGGGCTACACCTTC.

This sequence joins TRBV7-2 and TRBJ2-5; TRBD2 matches 11 bases. The CDR3 sequence is 16 residues long. V was clipped by 3 bases and J by 1 base; unmatched bases: 4. Per germline, CDR1 SGHTA and CDR2 FQGNSA. In DNA form, the CDR3 reads TGTGCCAGCAGCTTCCAACTAGCGGGGGCCCAAGAGACCCAGTACTTC. Protein sequence: CASSFQLAGAQETQYF.

The V and J genes are TRBV6-5 and TRBJ1-2; TRBD1 matches 8 bases. With 0 bases clipped from V and 5 bases from J, the junction kept 5 bases outside the gene matches. This CDR3 has 15 amino acids. Germline assignment: CDR1 MNHEY and CDR2 SVGAGI. The CDR3 reads CASSYSGTGVYGYTF. In DNA form, the CDR3 reads TGTGCCAGCAGTTACTCCGGGACAGGCGTTTATGGCTACACCTTC.

The V gene is TRBV18, the J gene TRBJ1-5; D remains unclear. V shed 2 bases and J shed 6 bases, with 8 bases lying between them. The CDR3 has 13 residues. Germline V gene lookup returns CDR1 KGHSH and CDR2 LQKENI. The CDR3 bases are TGTGCCAGCTCACCATCGGGCGTTCAGCCCCAGCATTTT. Residues: CASSPSGVQPQHF.

The chain has TRBV19 and TRBJ1-2; the match to TRBD1 covers 7 bases. Looked up from germline, CDR1 is LNHDA and CDR2 is SQIVND (reference sequence). J lost 5 bases, V lost 8 bases, and 8 bases had no gene match. The CDR3 totals 13 residues. CDR3 sequence reads: CASRRDRFYGYTF. The CDR3 DNA is TGTGCCAGTCGCCGGGACAGATTTTATGGCTACACCTTC.

CDR3 loop: CASSRGQLNTEAFF. CDR3 sequence (DNA): TGTGCCAGTAGTAGAGGACAGTTGAACACTGAAGCTTTCTTT. This chain connects TRBV19 to TRBJ1-1, with TRBD1 as a possible D gene (6 bases). The germline gives CDR1 LNHDA, CDR2 SQIVND (reference sequence). The V end lost 4 bases, the J end lost 0 bases, and 9 bases lay between the germline ends. The CDR3 totals 14 residues.